A single sample is the source of the 10 T cell receptor beta chains below, sequenced in a study of identical twins. TCRdb ran MiXCR on the 5' RACE reads and lists one entry per CDR3 protein. The sample lists 200,000 to 300,000 distinct CDR3 sequences; about 10% were seen once. The sequenced material came from memory T cells sorted from blood. These receptors all come from a man aged 45 to 65 in good health.

The V call is TRBV11-2, the J call TRBJ1-6; no firm D call. The V and J ends lost 1 base and 10 bases respectively, with 5 bases between them. Germline values: CDR1 SGHAT, CDR2 FQNNGV. The CDR3 runs to 12 residues. Written as DNA, the CDR3 is TGTGCCAGCAGCTTAGTGGAGTCACCCCTCCACTTT. It is translated as CASSLVESPLHF.

This clonotype was observed at least ten times. The V call is TRBV2, the J call TRBJ2-1; the D is unclear. Germline V gives CDR1 SNHLY, CDR2 FYNNEI. CDR3 length: 13 residues. V was shortened by 4 bases and J by 0 bases, with 4 bases between the two germline ends. CDR3 residues: CASSVGSYNEQFF. The CDR3 region has the DNA TGTGCCAGCAGTGTTGGCTCCTACAATGAGCAGTTCTTC.

A few counts support this clonotype. At one boundary the junction diverges from the germline segment, which might be a read error. For the CDR3, the DNA is TGTGCCAGCAGTGAAGCTACAATAAGGAGCTTC. It yields the protein CASSEATIRSF. The chain has TRBV2 and TRBJ2-7; D not certain. The length of the CDR3 is 11 residues. Germline CDR1 reads SNHLY; CDR2 reads FYNNEI. The whole variable domain, filled in from reference TRBV2 and TRBJ2-7, reads EPEVTQTPSHQVTQMGQEVILRCVPISNHLYFYWYRQILGQKVEFLVSFYNNEISEKSEIFDDQFSVERPDGSNFTLKIRSTKLEDSAMYFCASSEATIRSFGPGTRLTVT.

The rearrangement links TRBV14 to TRBJ2-1, with D possibly being TRBD2 (7 bases). V lost 4 bases and J 10 bases, leaving 17 bases between the germline ends. Germline CDR1 SGHDN, CDR2 FVKESK. The CDR3 spans 14 residues. CDR3 DNA sequence: TGTGCCAGCAGCCTCCTAGGGGGGGCGGGGGAGCAGTTCTTC. It yields the protein CASSLLGGAGEQFF.

This clonotype was seen at least ten times. This chain joins TRBV18 and TRBJ1-5; no clear D gene. Per germline, CDR1 KGHSH and CDR2 LQKENI. The CDR3 covers 15 residues. Trimming pared 2 bases from V and 0 bases from J, leaving 8 bases between. The CDR3 loop is CASSPAEGSNQPQHF. The CDR3 DNA sequence: TGTGCCAGCTCACCAGCGGAGGGTAGCAATCAGCCCCAGCATTTT.

The table lists this clonotype with a few counts. The CDR3 loop is CASSSGPLAYEQYF. The CDR3 DNA reads TGTGCCAGCAGCTCTGGACCCCTGGCCTACGAGCAGTACTTC. The chain is built from TRBV7-2 and TRBJ2-7; the D is unclear. The ends were cut back, 4 bases at V and 2 bases at J, with 12 bases in the middle. Germline-derived CDR1 and CDR2 are SGHTA and FQGNSA. This CDR3 region has 14 residues.

The chain uses TRBV12-3 or TRBV12-4 and TRBJ2-3, with 9 nucleotides matching TRBD1. J gave up 5 bases and V 6 bases, and 12 bases lay outside the gene matches. The length of the CDR3 is 16 residues. In DNA, the CDR3 is TGTGCCAGCAGACCCCGACCGGGACAGGGATTAGATACGCAGTATTTT. This sequence encodes CASRPRPGQGLDTQYF.

In nucleotides, the CDR3 is TGTGCCAGCAGTAAGTGGGGCAGCAATGAGCAGTTCTTC. This gives the protein CASSKWGSNEQFF. This sequence joins TRBV12-3 or TRBV12-4 and TRBJ2-1; TRBD1 is a possible D gene (5 bases). The CDR3 length is 13 residues. Deletions cut 5 bases from V and 6 bases from J, with 11 bases between.

Ten or more counts support this clonotype. The J gene is TRBJ2-7, the V gene TRBV12-3 or TRBV12-4; the D gene could be TRBD1 or TRBD2 (5 bases each). V lost 3 bases, J lost 6 bases, and 15 bases lay in between. The CDR3 extends over 14 amino acids. CDR3 bases: TGTGCCAGCAGTTTTTGGGGGACCCGGGTCGAGCAGTACTTC. Its protein is CASSFWGTRVEQYF.

There are many counts of this clonotype. The V call is TRBV25-1, the J call TRBJ1-2; D is unresolved. Germline assignment: CDR1 MGHDK and CDR2 SYGVNS. The CDR3 is made up of 11 amino acids. The germline V and J ends were trimmed by 2 bases and 8 bases, with 6 bases remaining between them. The chain's CDR3 is CASSELGGYTF. In DNA, the CDR3 is TGTGCCAGCAGTGAACTGGGGGGCTACACCTTC.